This T cell receptor (beta chain) was identified in a study of T cell responses to AZD1222 COVID-19 vaccine. Study summary: The analysis combined second doses at about 4 or about 12 weeks.

Trimming took 0 bases from V and 1 from J, leaving 16 bases between them. This CDR3 is built from 17 residues. Germline CDR1 is MGHRA and CDR2 is YSYEKL. Clones were sequenced by immunoSEQ multiplex PCR, and TCRdb holds only the in-frame ones, with some missing. The table has about 160,000 clones, 91% seen once. The study's findings and limits: Only after the peak T cell response were repertoires sampled. The donors showed a predominance of white British ancestry and of females, with possible underestimation of clonal diversity. Mapped onto spike, vaccine-associated CD4 TCRs spanned it and were dominant at 160-218 and 743-854.

This clone appeared once. As yet, its antigen is unknown. This material consisted of peripheral blood, taken on day 0 of AZD1222 vaccination. The sequence derives from an adult in good health. The chain couples TRBV4-1 to TRBJ2-7, with D perhaps TRBD1 (5 bases). Written as DNA, the CDR3 is TGCGCCAGCAGCCAAGACGCAGTGGCAGGGCAATCCTACGAGCAGTACTTC. Translation: CASSQDAVAGQSYEQYF.